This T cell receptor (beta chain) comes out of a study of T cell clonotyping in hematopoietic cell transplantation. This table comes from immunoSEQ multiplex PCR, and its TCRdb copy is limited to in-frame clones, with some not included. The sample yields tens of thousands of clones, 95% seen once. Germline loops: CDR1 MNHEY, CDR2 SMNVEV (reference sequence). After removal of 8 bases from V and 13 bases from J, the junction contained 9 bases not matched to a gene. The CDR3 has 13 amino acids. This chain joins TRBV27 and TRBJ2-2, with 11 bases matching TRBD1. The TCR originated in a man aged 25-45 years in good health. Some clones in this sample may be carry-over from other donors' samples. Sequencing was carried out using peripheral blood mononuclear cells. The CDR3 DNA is TGTGCCAGCCGGACAGGGGGCACCAGAGGGCTGTTTTTT. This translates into CASRTGGTRGLFF.